Listed here are 16 T cell receptor beta chains from one sample, sequenced in a study of metastatic and nonmetastatic thyroid tumors. TCRdb re-analyzed the PCR reads through MiXCR. The sample gives around 46,000 clones, roughly a fifth of which show up once; roughly 3.8% is in the top ten. Every patient was untreated before thyroid surgery. The specimen was blood. Every receptor here comes from a male donor with papillary thyroid cancer or a benign thyroid nodule (not recorded which). Some clones in this sample may be carry-over from other donors' samples.

The chain is built from TRBV18 and TRBJ2-1, with D perhaps being TRBD1 or TRBD2 (6 bases each). V dropped 2 bases and J dropped 7 bases, with 18 bases sitting between them. This CDR3 has 16 residues. CDR1 is KGHSH and CDR2 is LQKENI in the germline V gene. CDR3 sequence reads: CASSPIRSGGFNEQFF. In DNA form, the CDR3 reads TGTGCCAGCTCACCAATCCGCTCCGGGGGCTTTAATGAGCAGTTCTTC.

In this sample, this clone turned up many times. The chain employs TRBV27 and TRBJ1-6; 8 nucleotides align to TRBD1. With 6 bases clipped from V and 7 bases from J, the junction kept 5 bases outside the gene matches. In germline, CDR1 is MNHEY, CDR2 SMNVEV (reference sequence). The CDR3 is 14 amino acids. CDR3 sequence: CASSRGQGNSPLHF. The CDR3 region has the DNA TGTGCCAGCAGCCGCGGACAGGGAAATTCACCCCTCCACTTT.

This chain connects TRBV6-1 to TRBJ1-4, with D possibly being TRBD1 (5 bases). V was shortened by 3 bases and J by 1 base, with 15 bases between the two germline ends. CDR1 and CDR2 from the germline V gene are MNHNS and SASEGT. The CDR3 contains 17 residues. The CDR3, as DNA: TGTGCCAGCAGTGAGAGACGAGGGGAGGGAACTAATGAAAAACTGTTTTTT. Amino acids: CASSERRGEGTNEKLFF.

V is TRBV7-2 and J is TRBJ2-7; D might be TRBD2 (6 bases). Between the trimmed V and J ends, which lost 4 bases and 7 bases, there was a span of 11 bases. Germline CDR1 and CDR2: SGHTA and FQGNSA. This CDR3 has 12 amino acids. Here the CDR3 reads CASSWRSGEQYF. Written as DNA, the CDR3 is TGTGCCAGCAGCTGGCGGAGCGGGGAGCAGTACTTC.

This clone was observed at least ten times. The chain couples TRBV6-1 to TRBJ2-1; 7 positions agree with TRBD2. Unmatched junction bases numbered 14, after V lost 6 bases and J lost 6 bases. The germline gives CDR1 MNHNS, CDR2 SASEGT. This CDR3 contains 16 residues. This CDR3 reads CASSPWRELRANEQFF. The CDR3 DNA sequence: TGTGCCAGCAGCCCTTGGCGGGAGCTCCGCGCCAATGAGCAGTTCTTC.

The table lists this clone with many counts. The V and J genes are TRBV2 and TRBJ1-4, with TRBD1 as a possible D gene (5 bases). The length of the CDR3 is 14 residues. The V and J ends lost 5 bases and 2 bases respectively, with 9 bases between them. Germline V gene sequence: CDR1 SNHLY, CDR2 FYNNEI. The DNA of the CDR3 is TGTGCCAGCAGTCGGGGGGGGACTAATGAAAAACTGTTTTTT. Translation gives CASSRGGTNEKLFF.

The rearrangement uses TRBV5-1 and TRBJ1-2; tentatively, D is TRBD1 (6 bases). Deletions cut 3 bases from V and 2 bases from J, with 11 bases between. CDR1 is SGHRS, CDR2 YFSETQ, per germline. The CDR3 loop spans 14 amino acids. The CDR3: CASSSNTGNYGYTF. CDR3 in DNA: TGCGCCAGCAGCTCAAACACAGGGAACTATGGCTACACCTTC.

This clone turned up a few times. This chain links TRBV28 with TRBJ1-1, with TRBD1 as a possible D gene (5 bases). This CDR3 region has 15 residues. Germline CDR1 reads MDHEN; CDR2 reads SYDVKM. V was trimmed by 6 bases and J by 6 bases, leaving 20 bases between them. Here the CDR3 DNA reads TGTGCCAGCAGGCCCAAAGTCCGACGGGGCCCTGAAGCTTTCTTT. Residues: CASRPKVRRGPEAFF.

V and J are TRBV3-1 and TRBJ1-2; TRBD1 matches at 7 bases. Germline V gene data show CDR1 as LGHDT and CDR2 as YNNKEL (reference sequence). This CDR3 is built from 15 residues. The J segment lost 0 bases and the V segment lost 4 bases, leaving 5 bases of the junction unmatched. CDR3 DNA sequence: TGTGCCAGCAGCCCAACAGGGGTAACTAACTATGGCTACACCTTC. Protein sequence: CASSPTGVTNYGYTF. Drawing the rest from reference TRBV3-1 and TRBJ1-2, the complete variable domain is DTAVSQTPKYLVTQMGNDKSIKCEQNLGHDTMYWYKQDSKKFLKIMFSYNNKELIINETVPNRFSPKSPDKAHLNLHINSLELGDSAVYFCASSPTGVTNYGYTFGSGTRLTVV.

This chain joins TRBV7-3 and TRBJ2-3, with D perhaps matching TRBD1 or TRBD2 (5 bases each). This CDR3 has 16 residues. V gave up 2 bases and J gave up 6 bases, with 18 bases separating them. Germline V gene data show CDR1 as SGHTA and CDR2 as FQGTGA. In DNA form, the CDR3 reads TGTGCCAGCAGCTTATCACCGTCTGGGGGTCCGGATACGCAGTATTTT. Protein sequence: CASSLSPSGGPDTQYF.

About this clone itself: Its ends do not fully match the called genes, so a read error is possible. The chain is built from TRBV20-1 and TRBJ2-7; unclear D gene. Germline CDR1 and CDR2: DFQATT and SNEGSKA (reference sequence). The CDR3 spans 11 residues. The DNA for the CDR3 is TGCAGTGCCAGAGTGGAAACCGAGCAGTACTTC. Translation gives CSARVETEQYF.

This clone has ten or more counts. This chain's CDR3 is CASSVVSGPRTGELFF. CDR3 DNA: TGTGCCAGCAGCGTAGTCTCGGGCCCGCGGACCGGGGAGCTGTTTTTT. The gene calls are TRBV9 and TRBJ2-2; no definite D call. CDR3 length: 16 residues. Germline CDR1 is SGDLS and CDR2 is YYNGEE. Trimming took 0 bases from V and 5 from J, leaving 14 bases between them.

About this clone itself: Other nucleotide sequences in the sample specify the same CDR3. The chain is built from TRBV5-1 and TRBJ2-5; D possibly matches TRBD1 or TRBD2 (6 bases each). The CDR3 totals 15 residues. The germline V gene encodes CDR1 SGHRS and CDR2 YFSETQ. The V end lost 0 bases, the J end lost 6 bases, and 15 bases lay between the germline ends. The CDR3 coding sequence is TGCGCCAGCAGCTTGGGGGGGGCCAGTGTGAAGACCCAGTACTTC. Its translation is CASSLGGASVKTQYF.

About this clone: This may arise from a read error, as a much more abundant clone is one base away. The gene calls are TRBV5-5 and TRBJ2-7, with unresolved D. Germline CDR1 reads SGHKS; CDR2 reads YYEKEE (reference sequence). The CDR3 loop spans 14 amino acids. The CDR3 is CASILKGRPYEQYF. The DNA of the CDR3 is TGTGCCAGCATCTTGAAGGGAAGGCCCTACGAGCAGTACTTC.

To note about this clone: A much more abundant neighbour one base away suggests this may be a read error. The chain carries TRBV14 and TRBJ2-7, with D perhaps matching TRBD1 (5 bases). The germline gives CDR1 SGHDN, CDR2 FVKESK. The CDR3 consists of 14 residues. The CDR3 is CASIQRLGRHEQYF. The CDR3 nucleotides read TGTGCCAGCATCCAAAGGCTGGGGCGACACGAGCAGTACTTC.

The chain recombines TRBV5-1 with TRBJ2-5; TRBD1 is a possible D gene (5 bases). V lost 2 bases and J lost 5, with 10 bases in between. Germline V gives CDR1 SGHRS, CDR2 YFSETQ. There are 13 residues in the CDR3. This chain's CDR3 is CASSLGAGETQYF. The CDR3 region has the DNA TGCGCCAGCAGCTTAGGGGCAGGGGAGACCCAGTACTTC.